This TCR beta chain was captured in a study of CD8 T cells in Susac syndrome. General study points: It was acknowledged by the study that relatively few individuals were included in its TCR sequencing and HLA analysis.

Reverse transcription of 0.5 to 1 ug RNA was performed with random hexamers. Coverage of TCR beta CDR3 amplification by immunoSEQ multiplex PCR extended to 54 Vbeta and 13 Jbeta. TCRdb re-called the immunoSEQ multiplex PCR reads through MiXCR, storing one row per CDR3 protein. The sample includes fewer than 85,000 distinct CDR3 sequences, roughly 95% of them seen just once. TCR beta sequences were obtained from blood CD8+ and CD4+ T cells. FACS enriched CD8+ TEMRA cells, while bulk CD8+ and CD4+ were negatively isolated. CDR1 and CDR2 (germline): SGHRS, YFSETQ. The junction had 5 bases not matched to a gene; V was cut back by 2 bases and J by 0 bases. The CDR3 length is 16 residues. As regards this clonotype: Antigen unknown.

The chain carries TRBV5-1 and TRBJ2-3, with TRBD2 identical over 8 bases. Sequencing was carried out using CD8+ T cells from PBMCs. The sequence was obtained from a human donor with multiple sclerosis. The CDR3 loop is CASSFSSSGSTDTQYF. CDR3 DNA sequence: TGCGCCAGCAGCTTTTCGTCTAGCGGGAGCACAGATACGCAGTATTTT.